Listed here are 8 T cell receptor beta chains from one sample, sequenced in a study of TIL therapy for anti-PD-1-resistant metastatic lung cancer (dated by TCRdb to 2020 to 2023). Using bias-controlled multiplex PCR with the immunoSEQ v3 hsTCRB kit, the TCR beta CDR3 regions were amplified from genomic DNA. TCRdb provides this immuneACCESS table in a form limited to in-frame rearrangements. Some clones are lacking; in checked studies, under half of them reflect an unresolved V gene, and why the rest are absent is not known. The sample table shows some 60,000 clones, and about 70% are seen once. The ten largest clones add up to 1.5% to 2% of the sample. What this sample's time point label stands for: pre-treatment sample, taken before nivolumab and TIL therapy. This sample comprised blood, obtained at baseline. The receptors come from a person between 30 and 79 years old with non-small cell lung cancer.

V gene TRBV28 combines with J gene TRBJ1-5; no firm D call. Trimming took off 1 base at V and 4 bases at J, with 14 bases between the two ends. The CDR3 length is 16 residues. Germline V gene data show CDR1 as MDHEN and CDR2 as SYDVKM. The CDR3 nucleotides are TGTGCCAGCAGTTTATTAGTACCCGAAGGGAATCAGCCCCAGCATTTT. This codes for CASSLLVPEGNQPQHF.

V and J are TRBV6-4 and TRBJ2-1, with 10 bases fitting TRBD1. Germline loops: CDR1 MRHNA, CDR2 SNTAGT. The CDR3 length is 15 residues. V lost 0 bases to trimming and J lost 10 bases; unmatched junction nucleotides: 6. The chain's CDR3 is CASSDSSGTGDEQFF. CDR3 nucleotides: TGTGCCAGCAGTGACTCGAGCGGGACAGGGGACGAGCAGTTCTTC.

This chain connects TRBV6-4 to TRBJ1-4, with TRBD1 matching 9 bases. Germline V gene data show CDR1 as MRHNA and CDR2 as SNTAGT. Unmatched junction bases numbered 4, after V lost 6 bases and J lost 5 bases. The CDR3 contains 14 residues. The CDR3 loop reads CASSITGGNEKLFF. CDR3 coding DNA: TGTGCCAGCAGCATCACAGGGGGCAATGAAAAACTGTTTTTT.

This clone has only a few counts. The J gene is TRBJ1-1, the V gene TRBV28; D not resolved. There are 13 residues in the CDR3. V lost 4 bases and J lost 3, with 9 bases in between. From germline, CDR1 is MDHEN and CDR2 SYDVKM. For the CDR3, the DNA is TGTGCCAGCAGTTCCGGTGGGGACACTGAAGCTTTCTTT. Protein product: CASSSGGDTEAFF.

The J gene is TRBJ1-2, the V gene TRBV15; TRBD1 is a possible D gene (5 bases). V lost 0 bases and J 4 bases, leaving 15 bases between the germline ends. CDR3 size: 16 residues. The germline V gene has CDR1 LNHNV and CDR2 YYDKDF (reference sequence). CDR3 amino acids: CATSRDTFDRGYGYTF. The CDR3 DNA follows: TGTGCCACCAGCAGAGATACCTTCGACAGAGGCTATGGCTACACCTTC.

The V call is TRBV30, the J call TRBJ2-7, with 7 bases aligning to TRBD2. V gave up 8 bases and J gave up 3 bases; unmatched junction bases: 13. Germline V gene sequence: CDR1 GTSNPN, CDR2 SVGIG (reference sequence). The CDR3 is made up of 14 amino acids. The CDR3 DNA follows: TGTGCCCGTAACGACCCGGGGGAGGGCTACGAGCAGTACTTC. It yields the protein CARNDPGEGYEQYF.

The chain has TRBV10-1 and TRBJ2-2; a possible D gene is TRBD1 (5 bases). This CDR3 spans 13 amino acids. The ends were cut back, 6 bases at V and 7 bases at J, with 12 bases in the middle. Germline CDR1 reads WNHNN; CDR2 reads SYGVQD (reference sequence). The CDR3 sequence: CASSDSSYGELFF. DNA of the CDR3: TGCGCCAGCAGCGACAGCTCTTACGGGGAGCTGTTTTTT.

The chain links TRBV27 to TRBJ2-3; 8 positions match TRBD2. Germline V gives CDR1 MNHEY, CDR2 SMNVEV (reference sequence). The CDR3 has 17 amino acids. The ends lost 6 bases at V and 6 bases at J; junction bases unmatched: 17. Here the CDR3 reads CASSGGGSGGLSDTQYF. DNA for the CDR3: TGTGCCAGCAGCGGGGGTGGGAGCGGGGGACTATCGGATACGCAGTATTTT.